This T cell receptor beta chain was recorded in a study of cytomegalovirus exposure and HLA in healthy donors. Per the germline V gene, CDR1 is WSHSY and CDR2 is SAAADI. The CDR3 extends over 13 amino acids. The V and J ends lost 2 bases and 3 bases respectively, with 8 bases between them. The study, taken as a whole, reports: Accurate prediction of HLA-A and HLA-B alleles (for most subjects) was reportedly achieved from TCR beta sequences. Earlier analysis yielded a pattern in which most TCR beta V segments were productive about 90% or about 30% of the time. TCR beta chain V- and J-gene trimming was linked, in a later analysis, to a missense variant in DCLRE1C.

The PCR was carried out with 60 Vbeta primers and 13 Jbeta primers. Using immunoSEQ multiplex PCR, the repertoire was profiled, and TCRdb retains in-frame clones only, with some absent. Altogether under 300,000 clones are present, over 70% being singletons, with the ten largest covering less than 9%. Points on this clone: Its cognate antigen is unknown.

The sequence was obtained from a woman in her sixties in good health and CMV-seropositive. The sequencing input was PBMCs. This chain joins TRBV10-2 and TRBJ2-7; no firm D call. The CDR3 DNA reads as TGCGCCAGCAGTGAGCCTAACAGCTACGAGCAGTACTTC. This gives the protein CASSEPNSYEQYF.